Detailed here is one T cell receptor (beta chain). The CDR3 spans 15 residues. This entry is derived from a study of shared T cell receptors in the human thymus. The repertoire was sequenced with immunoSEQ multiplex PCR; TCRdb's copy has only in-frame clones and lacks some. The table records under 700,000 clones, around 82% of them present only once. The data were also submitted as part of a second study, on human thymus T cells. Per that paper: Corrective cardiac operations yielded the resected thymus tissue. Repertoires from thymus and blood appeared to show biased V and J gene usage. A high degree of thymic repertoire overlap among unrelated individuals was reported in related research.

The source of this sequence is a boy under two years old with a congenital heart defect. Material for sequencing was thymocytes. This sequence joins TRBV21-1 and TRBJ2-3; the tabulated D call, TRBD2, remains unverified against the DNA. TRBV21-1 is described as a pseudogene. CDR3: CARRLAGGLTDTQYF. The CDR3 bases are TGTGCCAGACGTTTGGCGGGAGGCCTCACAGATACGCAGTATTTT.